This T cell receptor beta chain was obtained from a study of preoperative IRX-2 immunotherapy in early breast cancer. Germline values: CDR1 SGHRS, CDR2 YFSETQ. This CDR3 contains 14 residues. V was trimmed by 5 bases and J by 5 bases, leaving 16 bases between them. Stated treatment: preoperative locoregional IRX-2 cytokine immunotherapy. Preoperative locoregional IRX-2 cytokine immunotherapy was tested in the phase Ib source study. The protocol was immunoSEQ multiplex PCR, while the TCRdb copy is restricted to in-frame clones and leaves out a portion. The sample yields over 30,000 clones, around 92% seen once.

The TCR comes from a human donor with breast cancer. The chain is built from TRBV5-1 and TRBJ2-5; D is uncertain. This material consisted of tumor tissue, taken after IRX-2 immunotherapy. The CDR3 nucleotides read TGCGCCAGCAGTTCTGACCCTCGCTCGGAGACCCAGTACTTC. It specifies CASSSDPRSETQYF.